Listed below are T cell receptor beta chains from one sample, sequenced in a study. TCRdb reprocessed the 5' RACE reads via MiXCR and lists one record per CDR3 protein. The sample lists around 57,000 distinct CDR3 sequences; around 26% were seen once. Input material: tumor-infiltrating memory CD4+ T cells sorted from the breast tumor. The receptors were sampled from a female donor with breast cancer. CDR3s include the opening cysteine and the closing phenylalanine or tryptophan. The order of the fields is clone size, V gene, D gene, J gene, CDR3 DNA, CDR3 protein. D genes are given only for firm matches. Expanded clones get a size class; other rows say once, few or many, or leave the size out.

>once|TRBV5-1|TRBD2|TRBJ2-3
TGCGCCAGCAGCTTGGATACTAGCGGAGGCACAGATACGCAGTATTTT
CASSLDTSGGTDTQYF
>NA|TRBV2|TRBD1|TRBJ1-5
TGTGCCAGCAGCCGTACAGGGGGCGCGAGTCAGCCCCAGCATTTT
CASSRTGGASQPQHF
>few|TRBV7-9|NA|TRBJ2-3
TGTGCCAGCAGCTTAGGGGGGCCAGATACGCAGTATTTT
CASSLGGPDTQYF
>few|TRBV28|NA|TRBJ1-4
TGTGCCAGCAGTTTGGGACGGAGGAAGAATGAAAAACTGTTTTTT
CASSLGRRKNEKLFF
>NA|TRBV5-1|TRBD1|TRBJ2-2
TGCGCCAGCAGAAGGACAGGGTTGAACACCGGGGAGCTGTTTTTT
CASRRTGLNTGELFF
>NA|TRBV20-1|TRBD2|TRBJ2-1
TGCAGTGCTAGAGAGGGGGGGACTGTCTACAATGAGCAGTTCTTC
CSAREGGTVYNEQFF
>few|TRBV7-8|NA|TRBJ2-7
TGTGCCAGCAGTCGGGCGGGGTTTCGTGACGAGCAGTACTTC
CASSRAGFRDEQYF
>NA|TRBV5-1|NA|TRBJ1-6
TGCGCCAGCAGCTCATCAGGGAATTCACCCCTCCACTTT
CASSSSGNSPLHF
>NA|TRBV7-6|NA|TRBJ2-3
TGCGCCAGCAGCACGGGCCTCACAGATACGCAGTATTTT
CASSTGLTDTQYF
>once|TRBV5-6|NA|TRBJ1-1
TGTGCCAGCAGCCCATTTAGATCTGAAGCTTTCTTT
CASSPFRSEAFF
>NA|TRBV7-9|TRBD1|TRBJ1-4
TGTGCCAGCAGCCCCTCCGGGACAGGGAAGGTTAGCGGAAAACTGTTTTTT
CASSPSGTGKVSGKLFF
>NA|TRBV29-1|NA|TRBJ1-4
TGCAGCGTTCTGAGAGGTGAAAAACTGTTTTTT
CSVLRGEKLFF
>many|TRBV5-1|NA|TRBJ2-5
TGCGCCAGCAGCTTTAGAGGGGGTTCCGAGACCCAGTACTTC
CASSFRGGSETQYF
>few|TRBV7-9|TRBD1|TRBJ2-1
TGTGCCAGCAGCTTCCGGGACAGTGGGTACAATGAGCAGTTCTTC
CASSFRDSGYNEQFF
>many|TRBV5-1|TRBD2|TRBJ2-1
TGCGCCAGCAGCAGGAATACCGGGACTAGCGGGTTCAATGAGCAGTTCTTC
CASSRNTGTSGFNEQFF
>NA|TRBV10-3|NA|TRBJ2-3
TGTGCCACCGAGGCGCGTCAGGGGCCAGATACGCAGTATTTT
CATEARQGPDTQYF
>few|TRBV7-2|TRBD1|TRBJ1-1
TGTGCCAGCAGCAGAGACAGGGCGAGCACTGAAGCTTTCTTT
CASSRDRASTEAFF